A single sample is the source of the 18 T cell receptor beta chains below, sequenced in a study of technical replicates of blood from a few donors. Libraries were prepared by immunoSEQ multiplex PCR; TCRdb keeps only in-frame clonotypes and omits some of them. Among about 14,000 clones listed, just under 85% were seen once. The sequenced material came from PBMCs. The receptor source for this set is a human donor in good health.

This clone was observed a few times. The CDR3 reads CASSWGTGLSGNTIYF. The CDR3 nucleotides read TGCGCCAGCAGCTGGGGGACAGGCCTCTCTGGAAACACCATATATTTT. The gene calls are TRBV5-1 and TRBJ1-3; TRBD1 agrees at 8 bases. The CDR3 contains 16 residues. The V gene's germline CDR1 is SGHRS and CDR2 YFSETQ. Trimming removed 3 bases from V and 0 bases from J; junction bases left unmatched: 5.

This clone is a singleton in its sample. The V gene is TRBV9, the J gene TRBJ2-1, with D tentatively TRBD1 (7 bases). V gave up 4 bases and J gave up 5 bases, with 16 bases separating them. Per germline, CDR1 SGDLS and CDR2 YYNGEE. There are 15 residues in the CDR3. CDR3 residues: CASSSPGGLNNEQFF. The CDR3 DNA reads TGTGCCAGCAGCTCCCCAGGGGGACTTAACAATGAGCAGTTCTTC.

The chain joins TRBV7-3 to TRBJ2-2; 8 bases align to TRBD2. The CDR3 has 15 residues. Unmatched junction bases numbered 6, after V lost 4 bases and J lost 5 bases. Germline V gene sequence: CDR1 SGHTA, CDR2 FQGTGA. This CDR3 reads CASSSGLAGTGELFF. Written as DNA, the CDR3 is TGTGCCAGCAGCTCTGGACTAGCAGGGACCGGGGAGCTGTTTTTT. Variable domain in full (rest from reference TRBV7-3 and TRBJ2-2): GAGVSQTPSNKVTEKGKYVELRCDPISGHTALYWYRQSLGQGPEFLIYFQGTGAADDSGLPNDRFFAVRPEGSVSTLKIQRTERGDSAVYLCASSSGLAGTGELFFGEGSRLTVL.

The chain combines TRBV5-1 with TRBJ2-7; TRBD2 matches 7 bases. Trimming at V came to 0 bases and at J to 5 bases, leaving 8 bases not matched to a gene. In germline, CDR1 is SGHRS, CDR2 YFSETQ. This CDR3 has 15 amino acids. CDR3 sequence reads: CASSLGVLAGDEQYF. As DNA, the CDR3 is TGCGCCAGCAGCTTGGGGGTTCTTGCGGGAGACGAGCAGTACTTC.

This clone was detected only a few times. V and J are TRBV6-4 and TRBJ2-2; tentative D call: TRBD2 (6 bases). Trimming pared 3 bases from V and 5 bases from J, leaving 7 bases between. The CDR3 extends over 13 amino acids. Germline V lookup: CDR1 MRHNA, CDR2 SNTAGT. Written as DNA, the CDR3 is TGTGCCAGCAGTGAGGCGGGGACCGGGGAGCTGTTTTTT. Translated, it gives CASSEAGTGELFF.

This chain uses TRBV7-9 with TRBJ1-2; TRBD1 aligns across 8 bases. The J segment lost 4 bases and the V segment lost 6 bases, leaving 10 bases of the junction unmatched. The CDR3 loop spans 15 amino acids. CDR1 SEHNR and CDR2 FQNEAQ come from the germline V gene (reference sequence). In DNA form, the CDR3 reads TGTGCCAGCAGTCAGCAAGGGCAGGGGGCCTATGGCTACACCTTC. This gives the protein CASSQQGQGAYGYTF.

The gene calls are TRBV10-2 and TRBJ2-2; possibly TRBD1 for D (5 bases). The V end was cut by 7 bases, the J end by 4 bases, with 16 bases between. Germline values: CDR1 WSHSY, CDR2 SAAADI. The CDR3 covers 15 residues. The CDR3 region is CASMDGRVFTGELFF. CDR3 nucleotide sequence: TGCGCCAGCATGGATGGCAGGGTATTCACCGGGGAGCTGTTTTTT.

The V call is TRBV11-1, the J call TRBJ1-4; no reliable D call. Trimming cost V 5 bases and J 7 bases, with 14 bases left between them. Germline CDR1 SGHAT, CDR2 FQDESV (reference sequence). CDR3 size: 14 residues. The CDR3 sequence is CASSQRSEGEKLFF. Written as DNA, the CDR3 is TGTGCCAGCAGCCAACGTTCGGAGGGTGAAAAACTGTTTTTT.

In DNA form, the CDR3 reads TGTGCCAGCACTCGGGAACGGGGTGTCGGTGAAAAACTGTTTTTT. Residues: CASTRERGVGEKLFF. The chain joins TRBV2 to TRBJ1-4; D uncertain. Trimming stripped 7 bases from V and 7 bases from J, with 19 bases between. The CDR3 totals 15 residues. Germline CDR1 and CDR2: SNHLY and FYNNEI.

The gene calls are TRBV6-4 and TRBJ2-3, with TRBD2 identical over 8 bases. The CDR3 length is 15 residues. Unmatched junction bases numbered 4, after V lost 4 bases and J lost 1 base. CDR1 and CDR2 from the germline V gene are MRHNA and SNTAGT. CDR3 sequence reads: CASSVLAGGTDTQYF. The CDR3 coding sequence is TGTGCCAGCAGTGTCCTAGCGGGCGGCACAGATACGCAGTATTTT.

The CDR3: CASSLLAGPNEQYF. CDR3 DNA: TGCGCCAGCAGCTTACTAGCGGGCCCAAACGAGCAGTACTTC. The V and J genes are TRBV5-1 and TRBJ2-7; 9 bases line up with TRBD2. Germline loops: CDR1 SGHRS, CDR2 YFSETQ. The CDR3 is made up of 14 amino acids. The ends lost 2 bases at V and 5 bases at J; junction bases unmatched: 5. Variable domain in full (rest from reference TRBV5-1 and TRBJ2-7): KAGVTQTPRYLIKTRGQQVTLSCSPISGHRSVSWYQQTPGQGLQFLFEYFSETQRNKGNFPGRFSGRQFSNSRSEMNVSTLELGDSALYLCASSLLAGPNEQYFGPGTRLTVT.

The chain combines TRBV7-8 with TRBJ2-7; 7 positions agree with TRBD1. V was clipped by 5 bases and J by 2 bases; unmatched bases: 6. CDR1 SGHVS and CDR2 FQNEAQ come from the germline V gene. The CDR3 is 14 amino acids. Here the CDR3 DNA reads TGTGCCAGCAGCGCCCGACAGGGAACCTACGAGCAGTACTTC. It translates to CASSARQGTYEQYF. The full variable domain, with the rest looked up from reference TRBV7-8 and TRBJ2-7, is GAGVSQSPRYKVAKRGQDVALRCDPISGHVSLFWYQQALGQGPEFLTYFQNEAQLDKSGLPSDRFFAERPEGSVSTLKIQRTQQEDSAVYLCASSARQGTYEQYFGPGTRLTVT.

The CDR3 bases are TGTGCCAGCAGTCCGGGGAATGGAAACACCATATATTTT. Amino acids: CASSPGNGNTIYF. The gene calls are TRBV7-2 and TRBJ1-3, with D unclear. V lost 6 bases, J lost 3 bases, and 9 bases lay in between. Germline CDR1 and CDR2: SGHTA and FQGNSA. The CDR3 sequence is 13 residues long.

The chain recombines TRBV7-2 with TRBJ2-1; 14 bases agree with TRBD2. The J segment lost 6 bases and the V segment lost 4 bases, leaving 11 bases of the junction unmatched. CDR1 is SGHTA, CDR2 FQGNSA, per germline. The CDR3 loop spans 18 amino acids. In DNA form, the CDR3 reads TGTGCCAGCAGCTCTTCGGGGACTAGCGGGAGAAGGGGCAATGAGCAGTTCTTC. Translating it yields CASSSSGTSGRRGNEQFF.

The CDR3 DNA is TGTGCCATCAGTGAGTCTAATGGCCCGGCGGGGACCCAGTACTTC. Its translation: CAISESNGPAGTQYF. The chain recombines TRBV10-3 with TRBJ2-5; possibly TRBD2 for D (5 bases). Germline loops: CDR1 ENHRY, CDR2 SYGVKD. The CDR3 is 15 residues long. Trimming cost V 0 bases and J 7 bases, with 15 bases left between them.

This clone was found a few times. The genes are TRBV6-1 and TRBJ2-1, with TRBD2 identical over 13 bases. The J segment lost 8 bases and the V segment lost 7 bases, leaving 2 bases of the junction unmatched. Per the germline V gene, CDR1 is MNHNS and CDR2 is SASEGT. The CDR3 runs to 13 residues. CDR3 residues: CASTTSGRYEQFF. CDR3 nucleotides: TGTGCCAGCACGACTAGCGGGAGGTATGAGCAGTTCTTC.

The chain employs TRBV29-1 and TRBJ2-3, with 7 bases identical to TRBD2. CDR3 length: 15 amino acids. V gave up 4 bases and J gave up 0 bases; unmatched junction bases: 7. Germline CDR1 is SQVTM and CDR2 is ANQGSEA. The CDR3 spells CSVGSSGTSTDTQYF. The CDR3 coding sequence is TGCAGCGTTGGGTCCAGCGGGACTAGCACAGATACGCAGTATTTT.

This sequence joins TRBV25-1 and TRBJ2-1; 10 positions agree with TRBD2. V lost 2 bases, J lost 1 base, and 5 bases stayed unmatched. The germline CDR1 and CDR2 sequences are MGHDK and SYGVNS. This CDR3 is 17 amino acids long. Written as DNA, the CDR3 is TGTGCCAGCAGTGAAGCTAGCGGGAGAATTTCCTACAATGAGCAGTTCTTC. Protein sequence: CASSEASGRISYNEQFF.